The 12 T cell receptor beta chains given below trace back to one sample, sequenced in a study of T cell responses to AZD1222 COVID-19 vaccine. Method: immunoSEQ multiplex PCR; TCRdb's copy keeps in-frame clones and lacks some. The data contain around 120,000 clones, about 87% of them singletons. The source was peripheral blood, collected on day 0 of AZD1222 vaccination. The receptors originated from an adult in good health.

The chain combines TRBV27 with TRBJ1-5; D is ambiguous. The CDR3 is 14 amino acids. From germline, CDR1 is MNHEY and CDR2 SMNVEV (reference sequence). Trimming removed 4 bases from V and 3 bases from J, with 10 bases in between. In DNA, the CDR3 is TGTGCCAGCAGTTCGGGTCCTCTCAATCAGCCCCAGCATTTT. Translating it yields CASSSGPLNQPQHF.

CDR3 in DNA: TGTGCCAGCAGCTTCGGAAGCTCTGGGGCCAACGTCCTGACTTTC. This sequence encodes CASSFGSSGANVLTF. The J gene is TRBJ2-6, the V gene TRBV7-9, with unresolved D. The germline V and J ends were trimmed by 3 bases and 0 bases, with 6 bases remaining between them. Germline CDR1 reads SEHNR; CDR2 reads FQNEAQ (reference sequence). The CDR3 covers 15 residues.

The chain carries TRBV7-2 and TRBJ2-3, with 9 bases that match TRBD2. Looked up from germline, CDR1 is SGHTA and CDR2 is FQGNSA. With 1 base clipped from V and 0 bases from J, the junction kept 2 bases outside the gene matches. The CDR3 extends over 16 amino acids. CDR3 coding DNA: TGTGCCAGCAGCTTAGTTGCGGGGGGGAGCACAGATACGCAGTATTTT. Translation gives CASSLVAGGSTDTQYF.

The chain couples TRBV5-1 to TRBJ1-6, with D tentatively TRBD1 (5 bases). This CDR3 has 16 amino acids. V was clipped by 0 bases and J by 8 bases, with 15 bases between them. Germline lookup yields CDR1 SGHRS and CDR2 YFSETQ. CDR3 DNA: TGCGCCAGCAGCTTGGTGGGGGGGACTATCTATTCACCCCTCCACTTT. Translated, it gives CASSLVGGTIYSPLHF.

The J gene is TRBJ2-3, the V gene TRBV28; 12 bases fit TRBD2. Germline CDR1 is MDHEN and CDR2 is SYDVKM. The CDR3 extends over 16 amino acids. Germline trimming cut 2 bases from V and 5 bases from J; bases unmatched to any gene: 5. The CDR3 region is CASSLLAGGLGDTQYF. The CDR3 DNA reads as TGTGCCAGCAGTTTACTAGCGGGGGGGCTGGGAGATACGCAGTATTTT. The full variable domain, rest sourced from reference TRBV28 and TRBJ2-3, is DVKVTQSSRYLVKRTGEKVFLECVQDMDHENMFWYRQDPGLGLRLIYFSYDVKMKEKGDIPEGYSVSREKKERFSLILESASTNQTSMYLCASSLLAGGLGDTQYFGPGTRLTVL.

This clone was counted once. A single base separates this from a much larger clone, so it may be a read error. Other DNA sequences in this specimen translate into the identical CDR3. This chain joins TRBV7-6 and TRBJ2-5; tentative D call: TRBD2 (6 bases). Germline-derived CDR1 and CDR2 are SGHVS and FNYEAQ. V lost 4 bases and J lost 5, with 20 bases in between. The CDR3 is made up of 16 amino acids. CDR3 DNA sequence: TGTGCCAGCAGCTCACAAGGACTCGCGGGGCCCGAGACCCAGTACTTC. Protein sequence: CASSSQGLAGPETQYF.

V usage is TRBV3-1 (or the pseudogene TRBV3-2) and J usage is TRBJ2-3; 7 bases match TRBD2. This CDR3 is 14 amino acids long. Trimming at V came to 3 bases and at J to 1 base, leaving 1 base not matched to a gene. CDR1 and CDR2 from the germline V gene are LGHDT and YNNKEL (reference sequence). This CDR3 is CASSHRGGTDTQYF. The CDR3 bases are TGTGCCAGCAGCCATCGGGGGGGCACAGATACGCAGTATTTT.

The V call is TRBV19, the J call TRBJ1-2, with D tentatively TRBD1 (5 bases). With 6 bases removed from V and 0 bases from J, the gap between germline ends came to 14 bases. This CDR3 spans 15 amino acids. In germline, CDR1 is LNHDA, CDR2 SQIVND (reference sequence). CDR3 residues: CASRLAGLTNYGYTF. CDR3 nucleotides: TGTGCCAGTAGGCTGGCAGGGCTAACTAACTATGGCTACACCTTC.

The chain is built from TRBV14 and TRBJ1-6, with D unresolved. Deletions cut 6 bases from V and 9 bases from J, with 15 bases between. Germline V gene sequence: CDR1 SGHDN, CDR2 FVKESK. The CDR3 length is 14 residues. This CDR3 reads CASSPMGYGSPLHF. The CDR3 DNA follows: TGTGCCAGCAGTCCGATGGGGTATGGTTCACCCCTCCACTTT. The full variable domain, its missing parts supplied by reference TRBV14 and TRBJ1-6, is EAGVTQFPSHSVIEKGQTVTLRCDPISGHDNLYWYRRVMGKEIKFLLHFVKESKQDESGMPNNRFLAERTGGTYSTLKVQPAELEDSGVYFCASSPMGYGSPLHFGNGTRLTVT.

The chain couples TRBV3-1 (or the pseudogene TRBV3-2) to TRBJ2-5, with D possibly matching TRBD2 (5 bases). Germline V gene lookup returns CDR1 LGHDT and CDR2 YNNKEL (reference sequence). Trimming left V 4 bases short and J 5 bases short, with 14 bases between. The CDR3 sequence is 14 residues long. The CDR3: CASSLRRVAETQYF. The CDR3 DNA reads TGTGCCAGCAGCCTCAGGCGGGTAGCTGAGACCCAGTACTTC.

The chain couples TRBV7-9 to TRBJ1-6; no reliable D call. Deletions cut 1 base from V and 7 bases from J, with 11 bases between. The germline V gene has CDR1 SEHNR and CDR2 FQNEAQ (reference sequence). This CDR3 spans 15 amino acids. The CDR3 DNA follows: TGTGCCAGCAGCTTAGAGAACACCAGCAATTCACCCCTCCACTTT. It is translated as CASSLENTSNSPLHF. The variable domain in full, completed from reference TRBV7-9 and TRBJ1-6, reads DTGVSQNPRHKITKRGQNVTFRCDPISEHNRLYWYRQTLGQGPEFLTYFQNEAQLEKSRLLSDRFSAERPKGSFSTLEIQRTEQGDSAMYLCASSLENTSNSPLHFGNGTRLTVT.

The chain recombines TRBV27 with TRBJ2-5; 7 bases are shared with TRBD2. CDR3 size: 16 residues. The germline V gene has CDR1 MNHEY and CDR2 SMNVEV (reference sequence). With V trimmed by 3 bases and J by 7 bases, 14 bases remained unmatched. The CDR3 sequence is CASSFLPPGGRGTQYF. CDR3 bases: TGTGCCAGCAGTTTCCTACCTCCGGGGGGTCGGGGGACCCAGTACTTC.